The 24 T cell receptor beta chains in this list originate from one sample, sequenced in a study of blood T cell repertoires in COVID-19. The method was immunoSEQ multiplex PCR; TCRdb's version includes in-frame clones alone and lacks a portion of them. The sample records about 110,000 clones, 70% to 90% being singletons. The source material was peripheral blood. Source of these receptors: a man in his forties or fifties with active or convalescent COVID-19.

J is TRBJ1-3 and V is TRBV6-5, with D perhaps TRBD1 (6 bases). CDR1 is MNHEY, CDR2 SVGAGI, per germline. The CDR3 is made up of 13 amino acids. V lost 10 bases, J lost 4 bases, and 14 bases lay in between. Here the CDR3 DNA reads TGTGCCACTGAAGGGGGGGTCGGAAACACCATATATTTT. Translated, it gives CATEGGVGNTIYF.

The rearrangement uses TRBV7-2 and TRBJ2-2; 8 positions agree with TRBD2. The CDR3 runs 14 residues. Germline CDR1 reads SGHTA; CDR2 reads FQGNSA. J gave up 4 bases and V 3 bases, and 1 base lay outside the gene matches. As DNA, the CDR3 is TGTGCCAGCAGCTTTACTAGCGGCACCGGGGAGCTGTTTTTT. Amino acids: CASSFTSGTGELFF.

The chain carries TRBV4-2 and TRBJ2-1, with a tentative D call TRBD1 (7 bases). The ends were cut back, 0 bases at V and 8 bases at J, with 14 bases in the middle. The CDR3 runs 15 residues. Germline V lookup: CDR1 LGHNA, CDR2 YNFKEQ. In DNA form, the CDR3 reads TGTGCCAGCAGCCAAGATGGGCAGGGGGGCGATGAGCAGTTCTTC. This gives the protein CASSQDGQGGDEQFF.

This clone was seen once. The chain uses TRBV11-2 and TRBJ2-3, with TRBD2 matching over 11 bases. Germline loops: CDR1 SGHAT, CDR2 FQNNGV. There are 15 residues in the CDR3. Trimming removed 3 bases from V and 5 bases from J; junction bases left unmatched: 4. CDR3 nucleotide sequence: TGTGCCAGCAGCTTCACTAGCGGGAGAGTAGATACGCAGTATTTT. Translated: CASSFTSGRVDTQYF.

This chain links TRBV18 with TRBJ2-3; TRBD2 matches 7 bases. The CDR3 has 15 residues. V shed 3 bases, J shed 2 bases, and the junction held 5 bases outside the gene matches. Germline values: CDR1 KGHSH, CDR2 LQKENI. The CDR3 loop reads CASSPLAGLTDTQYF. CDR3 sequence (DNA): TGTGCCAGCTCACCGTTAGCGGGCCTCACAGATACGCAGTATTTT.

The genes are TRBV12-3 or TRBV12-4 and TRBJ2-7; TRBD2 is a possible D gene (5 bases). V lost 7 bases and J 2 bases, leaving 12 bases between the germline ends. The length of the CDR3 is 13 residues. The CDR3 is CASTFVGAYEQYF. CDR3 nucleotides: TGTGCCAGCACTTTTGTGGGAGCCTACGAGCAGTACTTC.

This clone is a singleton in its sample. This chain links TRBV11-2 with TRBJ1-2, with 10 bases fitting TRBD1. J was trimmed by 5 bases and V by 5 bases; bases with no gene match: 8. The CDR3 consists of 15 residues. Germline assignment: CDR1 SGHAT and CDR2 FQNNGV. CDR3 in amino acids: CASSLGQGFGYGYTF. As DNA, the CDR3 is TGTGCCAGCAGCCTGGGACAGGGGTTCGGGTATGGCTACACCTTC.

The chain recombines TRBV6-5 with TRBJ2-7, with TRBD1 matching 8 bases. Germline-derived CDR1 and CDR2 are MNHEY and SVGAGI. The ends lost 0 bases at V and 0 bases at J; junction bases unmatched: 4. The CDR3 totals 16 residues. CDR3 sequence (DNA): TGTGCCAGCAGTTACTCGATCACAGGGGGCTCCTACGAGCAGTACTTC. Its translation: CASSYSITGGSYEQYF.

The chain carries TRBV7-9 and TRBJ2-1, with 8 bases aligning to TRBD1. The length of the CDR3 is 14 residues. After removal of 4 bases from V and 6 bases from J, the junction contained 5 bases not matched to a gene. Looked up from germline, CDR1 is SEHNR and CDR2 is FQNEAQ (reference sequence). In DNA form, the CDR3 reads TGTGCCAGCAGCTCCCGGGACAGGCCCAATGAGCAGTTCTTC. As protein: CASSSRDRPNEQFF.

This clone came up once. V and J are TRBV6-1 and TRBJ2-7; D unresolved. Germline V CDR1 and CDR2: MNHNS, SASEGT. The CDR3 has 13 amino acids. V dropped 4 bases and J dropped 1 base, with 8 bases sitting between them. The CDR3 DNA reads TGTGCCAGCAGTGTAGCATCTTCCTACGAGCAGTACTTC. Residues: CASSVASSYEQYF.

This chain uses TRBV10-3 with TRBJ2-5; possibly TRBD2 for D (5 bases). V lost 2 bases to trimming and J lost 4 bases, with 23 bases between them. The CDR3 runs to 18 residues. Germline CDR1 and CDR2: ENHRY and SYGVKD. CDR3 coding DNA: TGTGCCATCAGTGAGGTTCTAGCAGGTAGGCCTTCGGGAGAGACCCAGTACTTC. It codes for CAISEVLAGRPSGETQYF.

The CDR3 nucleotides read TGTGCCAGCAGTAGACTAGCGGGAGGGCCCTGGAAGGCCCAGTACTTC. Amino acid sequence: CASSRLAGGPWKAQYF. The chain employs TRBV11-2 and TRBJ2-5; TRBD2 matches 14 bases. The CDR3 sequence is 16 residues long. V dropped 6 bases and J dropped 9; count of bases not matched to a gene: 12. Germline loops: CDR1 SGHAT, CDR2 FQNNGV.

Only a few counts were recorded for this clone. V usage is TRBV5-1 and J usage is TRBJ1-2, with D uncertain. V was pared by 3 bases and J by 3 bases, with 6 bases between. The CDR3 is 12 amino acids. Germline CDR1 and CDR2: SGHRS and YFSETQ. The DNA for the CDR3 is TGCGCCAGCAGCTCGAGCGACTATGGCTACACCTTC. Its protein product is CASSSSDYGYTF.

This rearrangement joins TRBV25-1 to TRBJ1-5; TRBD1 agrees at 8 bases. The CDR3 consists of 16 residues. Trimming at V came to 4 bases and at J to 8 bases, leaving 13 bases not matched to a gene. Germline CDR1 is MGHDK and CDR2 is SYGVNS. The CDR3 reads CASSGANRGSLEPQHF. DNA of the CDR3: TGTGCCAGCAGTGGGGCGAACAGGGGGTCCCTAGAGCCCCAGCATTTT.

This clone was detected once. The V call is TRBV3-1 (or the pseudogene TRBV3-2), the J call TRBJ2-7; D is uncertain. The germline CDR1 and CDR2 sequences are LGHDT and YNNKEL (reference sequence). CDR3 length: 15 amino acids. Trimming stripped 2 bases from V and 3 bases from J, with 14 bases between. The CDR3 DNA follows: TGTGCCAGCAGCCAACCCTCAGGTGGGTTCTACGAGCAGTACTTC. The encoded protein is CASSQPSGGFYEQYF.

This chain links TRBV9 with TRBJ2-5; 9 nucleotides match TRBD2. CDR3 size: 13 residues. The ends lost 4 bases at V and 5 bases at J; junction bases unmatched: 3. CDR1 SGDLS and CDR2 YYNGEE come from the germline V gene. As DNA, the CDR3 is TGTGCCAGCAGCAGAAGCGGGAGGGAGACCCAGTACTTC. Amino acids: CASSRSGRETQYF.

The CDR3: CASSRSSDSYEQYF. DNA for the CDR3: TGTGCCAGCAGCCGATCCAGTGACTCCTACGAGCAGTACTTC. The gene calls are TRBV28 and TRBJ2-7; D gene uncertain. Per germline, CDR1 MDHEN and CDR2 SYDVKM. The CDR3 has 14 residues. V lost 6 bases, J lost 0 bases, and 12 bases lay in between.

This clone has only one observation. The chain joins TRBV10-3 to TRBJ1-5; TRBD1 aligns across 9 bases. The CDR3 length is 14 residues. Germline V gives CDR1 ENHRY, CDR2 SYGVKD. Trimming at V came to 10 bases and at J to 3 bases, leaving 7 bases not matched to a gene. CDR3 DNA: TGTGCCACGGGGCGGGACAGGGACAATCAGCCCCAGCATTTT. Protein: CATGRDRDNQPQHF.

The chain couples TRBV18 to TRBJ1-4; 8 bases match TRBD1. Trimming cost V 6 bases and J 4 bases; bases outside gene matches: 4. Per the germline V gene, CDR1 is KGHSH and CDR2 is LQKENI. The CDR3 is made up of 14 amino acids. The CDR3 DNA reads TGTGCCAGCTCCCAGGGACAGGATAATGAAAAACTGTTTTTT. Its protein is CASSQGQDNEKLFF.

The V gene is TRBV7-6, the J gene TRBJ2-1; 12 nucleotides agree with TRBD2. The length of the CDR3 is 15 residues. Germline CDR1 and CDR2: SGHVS and FNYEAQ. Losses at the gene ends were 5 bases for V and 7 bases for J; bases not matched to a gene: 6. The CDR3 nucleotides read TGTGCCAGCAGCCCTAGACTAGCGGGAGTGAATGAGCAGTTCTTC. Amino acids: CASSPRLAGVNEQFF. Drawing the rest from reference TRBV7-6 and TRBJ2-1, the complete variable domain is GAGVSQSPRYKVTKRGQDVALRCDPISGHVSLYWYRQALGQGPEFLTYFNYEAQQDKSGLPNDRFSAERPEGSISTLTIQRTEQRDSAMYRCASSPRLAGVNEQFFGPGTRLTVL.

The V gene is TRBV29-1, the J gene TRBJ1-4; the D gene is possibly TRBD1 (6 bases). Trimming cost V 4 bases and J 7 bases, with 10 bases left between them. The germline V gene has CDR1 SQVTM and CDR2 ANQGSEA. The CDR3 covers 12 residues. The CDR3, as DNA: TGCAGCGTTGGTAGGGGGACTGAAAAACTGTTTTTT. It codes for CSVGRGTEKLFF.

A note on this clone: At one of its ends the junction is not consistent with the germline gene, which may arise from a read error. This chain links TRBV6-5 with TRBJ2-7, with TRBD1 identical over 11 bases. The germline CDR1 and CDR2 sequences are MNHEY and SVGAGI. The CDR3 length is 13 residues. In DNA, the CDR3 is TGTGCCAGCAAGGGACAGGGGGTCTCTAGTCTCTCCTTC. As protein: CASKGQGVSSLSF.

This clone was seen a few times. The chain couples TRBV4-2 to TRBJ2-7, with TRBD1 identical over 8 bases. This CDR3 comprises 17 residues. With V trimmed by 0 bases and J by 3 bases, 10 bases remained unmatched. The germline gives CDR1 LGHNA, CDR2 YNFKEQ. CDR3 residues: CASSQDGEVDRVYEQYF. The DNA of the CDR3 is TGTGCCAGCAGCCAAGATGGGGAAGTGGACAGGGTCTACGAGCAGTACTTC.

The chain combines TRBV7-2 with TRBJ2-2; D is unclear. The germline gives CDR1 SGHTA, CDR2 FQGNSA. V lost 0 bases and J lost 8, with 4 bases in between. The CDR3 is 12 residues long. The CDR3 DNA is TGTGCCAGCAGCTTAGCCGAGGGGGAGCTGTTTTTT. This sequence encodes CASSLAEGELFF.